The 20 T cell receptor beta chains in this list originate from one sample, sequenced in a study of blood T cell repertoires in COVID-19. The method was immunoSEQ multiplex PCR; TCRdb's version includes in-frame clones alone and lacks a portion of them. The table shows approximately 200,000 clones, with about four fifths occurring only once. The sequenced sample consisted of PBMCs or T cells enriched from blood (not recorded which). The receptor set was obtained from a woman in her thirties or forties with acute COVID-19.

The CDR3, as DNA: TGTGCCAGCAGTTTACAGGGGGGCTCCTACGAGCAGTACTTC. It specifies CASSLQGGSYEQYF. V usage is TRBV27 and J usage is TRBJ2-7; possibly TRBD1 for D (7 bases). The ends were cut back, 2 bases at V and 0 bases at J, with 8 bases in the middle. CDR1 and CDR2 from the germline V gene are MNHEY and SMNVEV (reference sequence). The CDR3 runs to 14 residues.

This clone has just a few counts. The chain combines TRBV30 with TRBJ1-1, with D tentatively TRBD1 (6 bases). CDR1 is GTSNPN and CDR2 is SVGIG in the germline V gene (reference sequence). CDR3 length equals 13 residues. Trimming stripped 4 bases from V and 5 bases from J, with 14 bases between. CDR3 region: CAWTQGEGTEAFF. The CDR3 DNA reads as TGTGCCTGGACACAGGGAGAAGGGACTGAAGCTTTCTTT.

This clone was recorded only once. The chain recombines TRBV7-9 with TRBJ1-5; unclear D gene. The germline V gene encodes CDR1 SEHNR and CDR2 FQNEAQ (reference sequence). There are 15 residues in the CDR3. The V end lost 1 base, the J end lost 4 bases, and 11 bases lay between the germline ends. DNA of the CDR3: TGTGCCAGCAGCTTAGGGAAAGGGAGGAATCAGCCCCAGCATTTT. Protein sequence: CASSLGKGRNQPQHF.

The chain joins TRBV29-1 to TRBJ2-1, with D unresolved. Germline-derived CDR1 and CDR2 are SQVTM and ANQGSEA. The CDR3 has 15 residues. V was shortened by 5 bases and J by 0 bases, with 14 bases between the two germline ends. Here the CDR3 reads CSVSQRISSYNEQFF. In DNA form, the CDR3 reads TGCAGCGTTTCCCAGCGAATCAGCTCCTACAATGAGCAGTTCTTC.

V gene TRBV14 combines with J gene TRBJ1-1; weak D call: TRBD1 (5 bases). CDR3 length equals 14 residues. Deletions cut 7 bases from V and 0 bases from J, with 12 bases between. CDR1 is SGHDN and CDR2 is FVKESK in the germline V gene. The CDR3 nucleotides read TGTGCCAGCACCGACGCAGGGATGAACACTGAAGCTTTCTTT. Its translation: CASTDAGMNTEAFF.

Only a few counts were recorded for this clone. V is TRBV7-9 and J is TRBJ2-5; D remains ambiguous. CDR1 SEHNR and CDR2 FQNEAQ come from the germline V gene (reference sequence). Trimming took 5 bases from V and 3 from J, leaving 19 bases between them. CDR3 length: 16 amino acids. CDR3: CASSPTTSVKEETQYF. CDR3 nucleotides: TGTGCCAGCAGCCCCACGACCAGCGTGAAAGAAGAGACCCAGTACTTC. The full variable domain, with the rest looked up from reference TRBV7-9 and TRBJ2-5, is DTGVSQNPRHKITKRGQNVTFRCDPISEHNRLYWYRQTLGQGPEFLTYFQNEAQLEKSRLLSDRFSAERPKGSFSTLEIQRTEQGDSAMYLCASSPTTSVKEETQYFGPGTRLLVL.

The chain couples TRBV6-2 or TRBV6-3 to TRBJ2-2; D call uncertain. Trimming left V 6 bases short and J 6 bases short, with 8 bases between. Germline V CDR1 and CDR2: MNHEY, SVGEGT. The CDR3 totals 12 residues. CDR3 bases: TGTGCCAGCAGCATAGCCGCCGGGGAGCTGTTTTTT. This codes for CASSIAAGELFF.

The rearrangement joins TRBV7-2 to TRBJ1-1; possible D gene TRBD1, 5 bases. The CDR3 runs to 14 residues. Germline V gene sequence: CDR1 SGHTA, CDR2 FQGNSA. The V end was cut by 2 bases, the J end by 1 base, with 8 bases between. The CDR3 loop reads CASSLLGQNTEAFF. CDR3 in DNA: TGTGCCAGCAGCTTACTAGGACAGAACACTGAAGCTTTCTTT.

This rearrangement joins TRBV12-3 or TRBV12-4 to TRBJ2-7; possibly TRBD1 for D (5 bases). CDR3 length: 13 amino acids. Trimming took 2 bases from V and 2 from J, leaving 7 bases between them. This chain's CDR3 is CASSLLQAYEQYF. DNA of the CDR3: TGTGCCAGCAGTTTATTACAGGCCTACGAGCAGTACTTC.

The chain joins TRBV5-1 to TRBJ1-6; D call uncertain. This CDR3 comprises 14 residues. Germline assignment: CDR1 SGHRS and CDR2 YFSETQ. Trimming shortened V by 0 bases and J by 8 bases, and 9 bases separated the two germline ends. The CDR3 reads CASSLERSDSPLHF. Written as DNA, the CDR3 is TGCGCCAGCAGCTTGGAGAGGTCGGATTCACCCCTCCACTTT.

The chain joins TRBV10-2 to TRBJ1-1; possibly TRBD1 for D (6 bases). V gave up 6 bases and J gave up 4 bases, with 15 bases separating them. CDR1 is WSHSY and CDR2 is SAAADI in the germline V gene. This CDR3 contains 14 residues. The CDR3 loop is CASRGPGEGTEAFF. CDR3 DNA sequence: TGCGCCAGCAGGGGACCAGGGGAGGGCACTGAAGCTTTCTTT.

This clone showed up just once. V is TRBV7-9 and J is TRBJ2-5; 7 bases map to TRBD2. The CDR3 runs to 14 residues. Trimming took 5 bases from V and 3 from J; bases not matched to a gene: 6. Germline CDR1 SEHNR, CDR2 FQNEAQ (reference sequence). In DNA form, the CDR3 reads TGTGCCAGCAGCCCTCTGGGAGGGGAAGAGACCCAGTACTTC. This translates into CASSPLGGEETQYF.

The gene calls are TRBV29-1 and TRBJ1-2, with D unresolved. Germline V gives CDR1 SQVTM, CDR2 ANQGSEA. Trimming pared 6 bases from V and 6 bases from J, leaving 8 bases between. This CDR3 is built from 10 residues. The CDR3 here is CSVFIDGYTF. The CDR3 coding sequence is TGCAGCGTCTTTATTGATGGCTACACCTTC.

This chain joins TRBV19 and TRBJ1-1; possibly TRBD1 for D (6 bases). The germline gives CDR1 LNHDA, CDR2 SQIVND (reference sequence). The ends were cut back, 6 bases at V and 1 base at J, with 12 bases in the middle. The CDR3 spans 14 residues. Written as DNA, the CDR3 is TGTGCCAGTAGAGGCCTGGGACAGAACACTGAAGCTTTCTTT. Translation: CASRGLGQNTEAFF.

This rearrangement joins TRBV2 to TRBJ2-1; 7 bases fit TRBD2. V lost 0 bases and J lost 3; bases outside the gene matches: 8. The CDR3 totals 17 residues. From germline, CDR1 is SNHLY and CDR2 FYNNEI. The CDR3 spells CASSEANLAVYYNEQFF. DNA for the CDR3: TGTGCCAGCAGTGAAGCGAATCTAGCGGTCTACTACAATGAGCAGTTCTTC.

The chain combines TRBV4-2 with TRBJ1-3, with TRBD1 identical over 7 bases. After removal of 4 bases from V and 1 base from J, the junction contained 4 bases not matched to a gene. Germline V gene data show CDR1 as LGHNA and CDR2 as YNFKEQ. The CDR3 is made up of 15 amino acids. This CDR3 reads CASSLRQGSGNTIYF. As DNA, the CDR3 is TGTGCCAGCAGCCTAAGACAGGGTTCTGGAAACACCATATATTTT.

The chain joins TRBV9 to TRBJ2-2; 8 nucleotides agree with TRBD1. The V gene end was trimmed by 4 bases and the J gene end by 6 bases; junction bases not matched to a gene: 2. The germline V gene encodes CDR1 SGDLS and CDR2 YYNGEE. The CDR3 extends over 13 amino acids. In DNA form, the CDR3 reads TGTGCCAGCAGCACGGACAGGGCCGGGGAGCTGTTTTTT. It codes for CASSTDRAGELFF.

This chain joins TRBV5-6 and TRBJ1-1, with D possibly matching TRBD1 (6 bases). Trimming shortened V by 4 bases and J by 8 bases, and 12 bases separated the two germline ends. Per germline, CDR1 SGHDT and CDR2 YYEEEE. The CDR3 runs to 12 residues. CDR3 DNA: TGTGCCAGCAGCACCGGGACACTCGAAGCTTTCTTT. It translates to CASSTGTLEAFF.

The chain has TRBV24-1 and TRBJ2-1; D is perhaps TRBD1 (6 bases). Trimming took off 4 bases at V and 4 bases at J, with 13 bases between the two ends. Germline CDR1 is KGHDR and CDR2 is SFDVKD. The length of the CDR3 is 15 residues. The CDR3 sequence: CATSELRDNYNEQFF. The CDR3 DNA reads as TGTGCCACCAGTGAACTCCGGGACAATTACAATGAGCAGTTCTTC.

The chain links TRBV7-8 to TRBJ1-1; TRBD1 might be the D (5 bases). CDR1 and CDR2 from the germline V gene are SGHVS and FQNEAQ. There are 14 residues in the CDR3. V gave up 2 bases and J gave up 1 base, with 8 bases separating them. CDR3 coding DNA: TGTGCCAGCAGCTTATCGACAGCGAACACTGAAGCTTTCTTT. Protein sequence: CASSLSTANTEAFF.